Sequencing of this TCR beta chain was carried out in a study of T cells in women clearing cervical HPV infection (dated by TCRdb to 2016 to 2019). Study-level background: The cases were 25 to 30 women with histologically confirmed HPV16-related CIN3 or worse, and 2 of those women had invasive cancers. The parent cohort enrolled over 8,500 women aged 18 or older in Guanacaste, Costa Rica, in 1993 to 1994 and followed the women for 6 to 7 years. As quality controls, five blinded duplicates were added to each group, bringing the total to about 60 samples made up of 50 participants and approximately ten replicates. Cases were matched to controls by age within five years and by the year the sample was collected. An exploratory proof-of-principle case-control study, nested within the Guanacaste HPV Natural History Study in Costa Rica, was conducted to compare TCR repertoires across cervical HPV16 outcomes. Controls were over 20 women whose single incident HPV16 infection cleared within 12 months without precancer or cancer developing. Since HLA typing was available for only a few women, HLA type could not be ruled out as a confounder. Cases had a median age of about 34 years and controls had a median age of about 37, with no significant differences in baseline characteristics. Blood from cases was collected at the visit where the lesion was first found, while blood from controls was collected once the infection could no longer be detected. Among cases, blood sampling came a median of roughly 150 days after lesion detection, with an interquartile range of 90 to 200 days.

Every participant had a single incident cervical HPV16 infection, and women with prevalent HPV16 infections were excluded. Cervical HPV DNA was detected with MY09/MY11 PCR, and genotyping was done by dot-blot hybridization. Approximately 15 mL of heparinized blood were centrifuged, and the buffy coat was aliquoted, frozen at -30°C, then stored at -80°C. QIAGEN kits were used to extract genomic DNA from buffy coat specimens. Here is what the overall study found, with its caveats: The cross-sectional design could not show whether associations preceded infection or resulted from it; effector/memory subsets and HPV-specific T cells were not isolated. Significantly higher TCR repertoire richness was observed in CIN3+ cases than in controls across sequencing depths, whereas no difference in evenness was found. Because the number of T cells per sample was unknown, the richness differences could reflect varying T-cell content rather than repertoire biology. Cases were distinguished from controls with an estimated AUC of almost 0.85 by random forest classifiers combining richness and V gene abundances.

With regard to this clone: The antigen it recognizes is unknown.

Using the immunoSEQ assay, multiplex PCR amplified TCR beta CDR3 regions from an average of 1200 ng of genomic DNA per sample. The assay corrected primer bias using a complete synthetic TCR repertoire to establish an amplification baseline. The amplicons were sequenced on the Illumina platform. Per the authors' processing: Sequences were error-corrected by clustering with frequency ratios and a modified nearest-neighbor algorithm, then analyzed in the immunoSEQ Analyzer with IMGT gene definitions. At each rarefaction depth, TCR richness and evenness were averaged across 20 rarefaction repeats, and any sample with fewer sequences than the depth was left out. Wilcoxon rank sum tests with FDR correction were used to compare V, D and J gene relative abundances between the groups. In the blinded duplicates, the intraclass correlation was around 96% for TCR richness and averaged about 80% across 66 gene segments. TCRdb took this table from immuneACCESS and kept in-frame rearrangements with V and J called. Such tables lack part of the clones; where checked against another copy, unresolved V genes explain under half of the gap, and the rest is unexplained. D and trimming come from the DNA, and the V and J calls and clone size come from that table. This sample's clone table shows more than 20,000 clones. The ten largest clones capture under 10% of the sample.

This TCR was recovered from a woman aged 18 to 75 with a cervical HPV16 infection that either progressed to CIN3+ or cleared (not recorded which). The sequenced sample consisted of blood buffy coat.

The CDR3: CARVNGVVSESYNEQFF. The CDR3 bases that were read are TGCGCCAGGGTCAACGGGGTAGTCTCGGAATCCTACAATGAG. The chain employs TRBV5-1 and TRBJ2-1; D gene: possibly TRBD2, on 5 matching bases. Read sequence stops 3 residues before the CDR3 end, and the germline J gene provides the missing end. Relative to germline, V is 8 bases shorter and J is 1 base shorter, with 22 bases between their ends. The germline V gene yields SGHRS for CDR1 and YFSETQ for CDR2. The CDR3 runs 17 residues from the cysteine to the phenylalanine. The CDR3 was read in part: 42 bases, with the frame set at base 1. Reference TRBV5-1 and TRBJ2-1 genes cover what lies past the CDR3, so the full variable domain is KAGVTQTPRYLIKTRGQQVTLSCSPISGHRSVSWYQQTPGQGLQFLFEYFSETQRNKGNFPGRFSGRQFSNSRSEMNVSTLELGDSALYLCARVNGVVSESYNEQFFGPGTRLTVL.